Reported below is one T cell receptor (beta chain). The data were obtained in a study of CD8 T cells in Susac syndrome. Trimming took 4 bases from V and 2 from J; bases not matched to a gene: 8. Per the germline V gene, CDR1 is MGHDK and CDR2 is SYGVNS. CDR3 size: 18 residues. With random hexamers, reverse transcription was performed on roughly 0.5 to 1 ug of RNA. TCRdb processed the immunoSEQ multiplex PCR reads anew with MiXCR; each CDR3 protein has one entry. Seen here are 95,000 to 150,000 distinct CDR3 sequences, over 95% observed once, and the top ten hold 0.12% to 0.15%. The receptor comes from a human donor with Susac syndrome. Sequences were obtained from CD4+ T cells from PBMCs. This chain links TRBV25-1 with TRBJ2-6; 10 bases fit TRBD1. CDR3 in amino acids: CASSAGPGQGTGANVLTF. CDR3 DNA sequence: TGTGCCAGCAGTGCTGGGCCGGGACAGGGGACTGGGGCCAACGTCCTGACTTTC.